The 3 T cell receptor beta chains reported below all come from one sample, sequenced in a study of molecular identifiers for immune sequencing clone quantification. TCRdb reanalysed the PCR reads using MiXCR and keeps one entry per CDR3 protein. The table lists about 640,000 distinct CDR3 sequences, just under 20% of them singletons. The sample consisted of naive CD8+ T cells from blood, with Jurkat cell RNA spiked in. Indicated subset: FACS-sorted CD8+CD4-CCR7+CD45RA+ naive T cells. Source of these receptors: a human donor in good health. Some libraries in this study had Jurkat cell RNA spiked in.

A few counts support this clonotype. J is TRBJ1-1 and V is TRBV4-3; D gene uncertain. Germline V lookup: CDR1 LGHNA, CDR2 YSLEER. With 6 bases removed from V and 0 bases from J, the gap between germline ends came to 17 bases. This CDR3 contains 16 residues. The CDR3 region is CASSVGLVDLNTEAFF. In nucleotides, the CDR3 is TGCGCCAGCAGTGTGGGCCTGGTGGATTTGAACACTGAAGCTTTCTTT.

There are many counts of this clonotype. The chain couples TRBV12-3 or TRBV12-4 to TRBJ2-3, with D hard to call. With 3 bases removed from V and 6 bases from J, the gap between germline ends came to 7 bases. CDR3 length: 12 residues. In DNA, the CDR3 is TGTGCCAGCAGTTTTGTTAAGGATACGCAGTATTTT. Translated: CASSFVKDTQYF.

This clonotype was counted many times. The J gene is TRBJ2-5, the V gene TRBV9; D is possibly TRBD2 (6 bases). The CDR3 totals 14 residues. The V end lost 6 bases, the J end lost 1 base, and 13 bases lay between the germline ends. Germline V lookup: CDR1 SGDLS, CDR2 YYNGEE. The CDR3 region has the DNA TGTGCCAGCAACCCAGACGGGAGCCAAGAGACCCAGTACTTC. This codes for CASNPDGSQETQYF.